The present T cell receptor beta chain was sequenced within a study of blood T cell repertoires in COVID-19. Overall study context: Samples taken during acute and convalescent COVID-19 were collected in the United States, Italy and Spain. Sources were T cells, B-cell-depleted T cells, or PBMCs; the material itself was cDNA or gDNA.

V lost 2 bases, J lost 7 bases, and 13 bases stayed unmatched. Germline V gene data show CDR1 as MNHEY and CDR2 as SMNVEV (reference sequence). The CDR3 is made up of 17 amino acids. Source study methods: Amplified reference gene primers provided the basis for estimating nucleated cell counts. Assay used: immunoSEQ multiplex PCR; TCRdb lists only in-frame clones, some missing. D and trimming come from the DNA, and the V and J calls and clone size come from that table. The profile shows 110,000 to 150,000 clones, more than 75% of them singletons. Sequencing was performed on peripheral blood. The clonotype comes from a man between 60 and 75 years old with acute or convalescent COVID-19. The chain combines TRBV27 with TRBJ2-2; TRBD2 matches 7 bases. The CDR3 DNA sequence: TGTGCCAGCAGTTTAAGGGCGGGAGTGAGCTTCCACGGGGAGCTGTTTTTT. This sequence encodes CASSLRAGVSFHGELFF.